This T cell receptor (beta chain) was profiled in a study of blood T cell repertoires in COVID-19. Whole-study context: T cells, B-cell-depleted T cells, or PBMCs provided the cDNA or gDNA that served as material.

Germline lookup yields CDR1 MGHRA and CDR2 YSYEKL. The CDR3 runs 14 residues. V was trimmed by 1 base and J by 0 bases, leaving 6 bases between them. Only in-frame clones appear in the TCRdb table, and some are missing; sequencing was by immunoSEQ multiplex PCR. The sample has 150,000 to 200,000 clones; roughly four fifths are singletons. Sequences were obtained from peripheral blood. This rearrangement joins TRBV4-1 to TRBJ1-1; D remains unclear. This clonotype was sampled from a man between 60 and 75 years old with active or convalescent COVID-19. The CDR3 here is CASSQVQLNTEAFF. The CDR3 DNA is TGCGCCAGCAGCCAAGTACAGCTGAACACTGAAGCTTTCTTT.